The clone carrying this TCR beta chain was detected once. The data belong to a study of blood T cell repertoires in COVID-19. Study at large: The United States, Italy and Spain were the sources of the acute and convalescent COVID-19 samples. PBMCs, B-cell-depleted T cells, or T cells provided the cDNA or gDNA that made up the material.

Per the authors' pipeline: Nucleated cell number was recorded as an estimate derived from reference gene primer amplification. Produced via immunoSEQ multiplex PCR; TCRdb's table is partial and in-frame only. The D gene and trimming were derived from the DNA, and the V and J assignments and clone size from that table. This repertoire shows some 53,000 clones, roughly 84% found once; its top ten account for around a sixth. CDR1 is SGHRS, CDR2 YFSETQ, per germline. The CDR3 contains 15 residues. The ends lost 1 base at V and 7 bases at J; junction bases unmatched: 6. This receptor was taken from a human donor with active COVID-19. The donor label of this sample is uncertain. Sequenced input: peripheral blood. The chain couples TRBV5-1 to TRBJ2-1; 9 nucleotides agree with TRBD2. CDR3 loop: CASSLLLAGTNEQFF. CDR3 nucleotides: TGCGCCAGCAGCTTGTTGCTAGCGGGGACTAATGAGCAGTTCTTC.